These 8 T cell receptor beta chains were sequenced from one sample in a study of T-cell memory formation after mild COVID-19. TCRdb re-called the 5' RACE reads with MiXCR, one entry per CDR3 protein. The table lists nearly 200,000 distinct CDR3 sequences, 15% to 20% of them singletons. Sequencing input: PBMCs or a T cell subset sorted from them (not recorded which). Receptors originate from an adult woman who had mild COVID-19 (a few samples of this study predate the infection). Cell type and time point are not known.

This clonotype appeared a few times. V is TRBV5-6 and J is TRBJ2-5; D unclear. Germline V gives CDR1 SGHDT, CDR2 YYEEEE. The ends were cut back, 0 bases at V and 4 bases at J, with 10 bases in the middle. The CDR3 is 14 amino acids. CDR3 sequence: CASSLATLIETQYF. DNA of the CDR3: TGTGCCAGCAGCTTGGCGACACTCATAGAGACCCAGTACTTC.

This clonotype was counted ten times or more. This chain uses TRBV7-2 with TRBJ2-1; TRBD2 matches at 7 bases. The germline V gene has CDR1 SGHTA and CDR2 FQGNSA. Unmatched junction bases numbered 7, after V lost 1 base and J lost 7 bases. The CDR3 sequence is 15 residues long. CDR3 residues: CASSLVGGSGNEQFF. CDR3 bases: TGTGCCAGCAGCTTAGTTGGCGGGAGCGGGAATGAGCAGTTCTTC.

The sample holds a few counts of this clonotype. V and J are TRBV6-6 and TRBJ2-1; D might be TRBD2 (7 bases). In germline, CDR1 is MNHNY, CDR2 SVGAGI (reference sequence). The V end was cut by 2 bases, the J end by 9 bases, with 14 bases between. The CDR3 is made up of 14 amino acids. CDR3 amino acids: CASSYGGGAGEQFF. The CDR3 DNA reads TGTGCCAGCAGTTACGGTGGGGGGGCTGGTGAGCAGTTCTTC.

The rearrangement joins TRBV7-9 to TRBJ2-5; D is perhaps TRBD1 or TRBD2 (5 bases each). Trimming removed 1 base from V and 1 base from J, with 13 bases in between. This CDR3 region has 16 residues. Germline-derived CDR1 and CDR2 are SEHNR and FQNEAQ (reference sequence). This chain's CDR3 is CASSLGDLKAQETQYF. CDR3 nucleotide sequence: TGTGCCAGCAGCTTAGGGGACCTTAAGGCCCAAGAGACCCAGTACTTC. Full variable domain (rest looked up from reference TRBV7-9 and TRBJ2-5): DTGVSQNPRHKITKRGQNVTFRCDPISEHNRLYWYRQTLGQGPEFLTYFQNEAQLEKSRLLSDRFSAERPKGSFSTLEIQRTEQGDSAMYLCASSLGDLKAQETQYFGPGTRLLVL.

The V and J genes are TRBV12-3 or TRBV12-4 and TRBJ1-1; 7 positions match TRBD1. Trimming removed 4 bases from V and 5 bases from J; junction bases left unmatched: 7. The CDR3 consists of 14 residues. CDR3 sequence: CASSSRQGGTEAFF. The CDR3 DNA reads as TGTGCCAGCAGTTCCCGACAGGGCGGGACTGAAGCTTTCTTT.

This sequence joins TRBV15 and TRBJ1-2, with no clear D. The CDR3 extends over 15 amino acids. Looked up from germline, CDR1 is LNHNV and CDR2 is YYDKDF (reference sequence). Deletions cut 1 base from V and 0 bases from J, with 9 bases between. The CDR3, as DNA: TGTGCCACCAGCAGAGTGGCAGGATCTAACTATGGCTACACCTTC. This gives the protein CATSRVAGSNYGYTF.

The chain joins TRBV5-1 to TRBJ2-1, with TRBD2 matching over 12 bases. Germline-derived CDR1 and CDR2 are SGHRS and YFSETQ. The CDR3 length is 17 residues. Trimming removed 1 base from V and 6 bases from J; junction bases left unmatched: 8. CDR3 DNA sequence: TGCGCCAGCAGCTTGACAACTAGCGGGAGGTCAGGCAATGAGCAGTTCTTC. This encodes CASSLTTSGRSGNEQFF.

The V call is TRBV7-9, the J call TRBJ1-3; D possibly corresponds to TRBD1 (6 bases). The germline gives CDR1 SEHNR, CDR2 FQNEAQ (reference sequence). This CDR3 region has 15 residues. Trimming removed 1 base from V and 3 bases from J, with 10 bases in between. Here the CDR3 DNA reads TGTGCCAGCAGCTTAGATGGGGGCGTTGGAAACACCATATATTTT. Encoded protein: CASSLDGGVGNTIYF.